The rows below give T cell receptor beta chains drawn from one sample of a study of shared clonotypes between healthy human individuals. Sequencing used immunoSEQ multiplex PCR; TCRdb keeps in-frame clones, though not all of them. The sample lists hundreds of thousands of clones, almost 97% occurring once. Sequenced: naive CD4+ T cells sorted from blood. The receptors come from a woman between 25 and 40 years old in good health. The CDR3 runs from the conserved cysteine through the conserved F or W. Each record gives: clone size, D gene, J gene, V gene, CDR3 DNA, CDR3 protein. D genes are given only for firm matches. Not every row has a clone size; where given, it reads once, few, many or a size class.

clone_size: NA; d_call: NA; j_call: TRBJ2-1; v_call: TRBV2; cdr3_nt: TGTGCCAGCAGACAGGGGACTCCGGGGCAGTTCTTC; cdr3_aa: CASRQGTPGQFF
clone_size: NA; d_call: NA; j_call: TRBJ1-5; v_call: TRBV6-1; cdr3_nt: TGTGCCAGCAGTGCGAACGTGAGAGGGATTCAGCCCCAGCATTTT; cdr3_aa: CASSANVRGIQPQHF
clone_size: NA; d_call: NA; j_call: TRBJ2-7; v_call: TRBV4-1; cdr3_nt: TGCGCCAGCAGCCACAAACAGGGTTCCTACGAGCAGTACTTC; cdr3_aa: CASSHKQGSYEQYF
clone_size: NA; d_call: TRBD2; j_call: TRBJ2-2; v_call: TRBV9; cdr3_nt: TGTGCCAGCAGCCCCCCCGGACTAGCGGGATCCGGGGAGCTGTTTTTT; cdr3_aa: CASSPPGLAGSGELFF
clone_size: NA; d_call: NA; j_call: TRBJ2-4; v_call: TRBV19; cdr3_nt: TGTGCCAGTAGTAGTAAAGTTCTAGCCAAAAACATTCAGTACTTC; cdr3_aa: CASSSKVLAKNIQYF
clone_size: NA; d_call: NA; j_call: TRBJ2-3; v_call: TRBV18; cdr3_nt: TGTGCCAGCTCACCATCTACGCCCGGTGGGGATACGCAGTATTTT; cdr3_aa: CASSPSTPGGDTQYF
clone_size: NA; d_call: NA; j_call: TRBJ2-6; v_call: TRBV6-1; cdr3_nt: TGTGCCAGCAGGAAACAGGGCTCTGGGGCCAACGTCCTGACTTTC; cdr3_aa: CASRKQGSGANVLTF
clone_size: once; d_call: NA; j_call: TRBJ2-2; v_call: TRBV21-1; cdr3_nt: TGTGCCAGCAGCGTCCCCGGGACTAGCGCTTACACCGGGGAGCTGTTTTTT; cdr3_aa: CASSVPGTSAYTGELFF
clone_size: NA; d_call: NA; j_call: TRBJ1-4; v_call: TRBV7-9; cdr3_nt: TGTGCCAGCAGCTTGAAAGGGTCAGGACAAAAACTGTTTTTT; cdr3_aa: CASSLKGSGQKLFF
clone_size: once; d_call: NA; j_call: TRBJ2-5; v_call: TRBV27; cdr3_nt: TGTGCCAGCAGTGTCGGACAGCTGCAAGAGACCCAGTACTTC; cdr3_aa: CASSVGQLQETQYF
clone_size: NA; d_call: NA; j_call: TRBJ2-4; v_call: TRBV19; cdr3_nt: TGTGCCAGTAGTATATACAGCAGCCTAGCCAAAAACATTCAGTACTTC; cdr3_aa: CASSIYSSLAKNIQYF
clone_size: NA; d_call: NA; j_call: TRBJ1-5; v_call: TRBV28; cdr3_nt: TGTGCCAGCACCCCGGGGTTAAGCAATCAGCCCCAGCATTTT; cdr3_aa: CASTPGLSNQPQHF
clone_size: NA; d_call: TRBD2; j_call: TRBJ2-7; v_call: TRBV19; cdr3_nt: TGTGCCAGTAGTTCTCCCGGTGGACTAGCCTCCTACGAGCAGTACTTC; cdr3_aa: CASSSPGGLASYEQYF
clone_size: once; d_call: TRBD1; j_call: TRBJ2-7; v_call: TRBV4-2; cdr3_nt: TGTGCCAGCAGCCACACCGGGACAGAGACCTACGAGCAGTACTTC; cdr3_aa: CASSHTGTETYEQYF
clone_size: NA; d_call: TRBD1; j_call: TRBJ1-5; v_call: TRBV2; cdr3_nt: TGTGCCAGCAGGGGGGACCAGACAGGGAATCAGCCCCAGCATTTT; cdr3_aa: CASRGDQTGNQPQHF
clone_size: NA; d_call: TRBD2; j_call: TRBJ2-5; v_call: TRBV5-4; cdr3_nt: TGTGCCAGCAGCTTGGGAGGGACTAGCGGGAGGTACCAAGAGGAGACCCAGTACTTC; cdr3_aa: CASSLGGTSGRYQEETQYF
clone_size: NA; d_call: NA; j_call: TRBJ2-5; v_call: TRBV19; cdr3_nt: TGTGCCAGTAGTATCAGGGGTCACGAGACCCAGTACTTC; cdr3_aa: CASSIRGHETQYF
clone_size: NA; d_call: NA; j_call: TRBJ2-2; v_call: TRBV11-2; cdr3_nt: TGTGCCAGCAGCTTAGGCGGAAACACCGGGGAGCTGTTTTTT; cdr3_aa: CASSLGGNTGELFF
clone_size: once; d_call: NA; j_call: TRBJ2-1; v_call: TRBV7-9; cdr3_nt: TGTGCCAGCAGTCAACCGGGACACCCTTACAATGAGCAGTTCTTC; cdr3_aa: CASSQPGHPYNEQFF
clone_size: NA; d_call: TRBD2; j_call: TRBJ2-7; v_call: TRBV28; cdr3_nt: TGTGCCAGCAGACCTCGACGGACTAGCGGGAGTTCCGAGCAGTACTTC; cdr3_aa: CASRPRRTSGSSEQYF
clone_size: NA; d_call: NA; j_call: TRBJ2-2; v_call: TRBV21-1; cdr3_nt: TGTGCCACCGCGCCCGGGACTAGCGGGAGGGCGGTCACCGGGGAGCTGTTTTTT; cdr3_aa: CATAPGTSGRAVTGELFF
clone_size: NA; d_call: TRBD2; j_call: TRBJ2-1; v_call: TRBV11-2; cdr3_nt: TGTGCCAGCAGCCTGACGTTGACTAGCGGGAGGTACAATGAGCAGTTCTTC; cdr3_aa: CASSLTLTSGRYNEQFF
clone_size: once; d_call: NA; j_call: TRBJ1-2; v_call: TRBV5-1; cdr3_nt: TGCGCCAGCAGCTGGGACGGGCAAGACGGCTACACCTTC; cdr3_aa: CASSWDGQDGYTF
clone_size: NA; d_call: TRBD1; j_call: TRBJ2-3; v_call: TRBV5-1; cdr3_nt: TGCGCCAGTAAGACAGGGGGCGCAGGGGTAACAGATACGCAGTATTTT; cdr3_aa: CASKTGGAGVTDTQYF
clone_size: NA; d_call: NA; j_call: TRBJ2-7; v_call: TRBV6-1; cdr3_nt: TGTGCCAGCAGTGAGCAGGTCCCTTACGAGCAGTACTTC; cdr3_aa: CASSEQVPYEQYF
clone_size: once; d_call: NA; j_call: TRBJ1-4; v_call: TRBV10-3; cdr3_nt: TGTGCCATCAGTGAGTCGCTGGGGTCAACTAATGAAAAACTGTTTTTT; cdr3_aa: CAISESLGSTNEKLFF
clone_size: NA; d_call: NA; j_call: TRBJ2-7; v_call: TRBV7-2; cdr3_nt: TGTGCCAGCAGCCAGGCGGCGGTCGGCTACGAGCAGTACTTC; cdr3_aa: CASSQAAVGYEQYF
clone_size: NA; d_call: NA; j_call: TRBJ2-7; v_call: TRBV6-5; cdr3_nt: TGTGCCAGCAGTTACGAGCGGAGGAGCTCCTACGAGCAGTACTTC; cdr3_aa: CASSYERRSSYEQYF
clone_size: NA; d_call: TRBD1; j_call: TRBJ2-5; v_call: TRBV7-3; cdr3_nt: TGTGCCAGCAGCTTAGGGACAGGGGTTAGCCGGGAGACCCAGTACTTC; cdr3_aa: CASSLGTGVSRETQYF
clone_size: NA; d_call: NA; j_call: TRBJ2-1; v_call: TRBV7-8; cdr3_nt: TGTGCCAGCAGAACACTTAGCCGGGACGACAATGAGCAGTTCTTC; cdr3_aa: CASRTLSRDDNEQFF
clone_size: NA; d_call: NA; j_call: TRBJ2-7; v_call: TRBV7-9; cdr3_nt: TGTGCCAGCAGGGCTTTGAAGGGGTACGAGCAGTACTTC; cdr3_aa: CASRALKGYEQYF
clone_size: NA; d_call: NA; j_call: TRBJ2-1; v_call: TRBV7-3; cdr3_nt: TGTGCCAGCAGCTTAATGTTACTAGACATTAATGAGCAGTTCTTC; cdr3_aa: CASSLMLLDINEQFF
clone_size: NA; d_call: TRBD1; j_call: TRBJ1-4; v_call: TRBV28; cdr3_nt: TGTGCCAGCAGACGGGACAGCACAACTAATGAAAAACTGTTTTTT; cdr3_aa: CASRRDSTTNEKLFF
clone_size: NA; d_call: NA; j_call: TRBJ2-7; v_call: TRBV5-1; cdr3_nt: TGCGCCAGCAGCTTGGATCCGGGGGTCGATTCATACGAGCAGTACTTC; cdr3_aa: CASSLDPGVDSYEQYF
clone_size: NA; d_call: NA; j_call: TRBJ2-7; v_call: TRBV5-6; cdr3_nt: TGTGCCAGCAGCGATTGGGACGGCGAGCAGTACTTC; cdr3_aa: CASSDWDGEQYF
clone_size: NA; d_call: TRBD2; j_call: TRBJ2-6; v_call: TRBV7-9; cdr3_nt: TGTGCCAGCAGCTTAGCCGGACTAGCGGGAGGGTCTGGGGCCAACGTCCTGACTTTC; cdr3_aa: CASSLAGLAGGSGANVLTF